These 20 T cell receptor beta chains share one sample of origin, sequenced in a study of shared clonotypes between healthy human individuals. Terminally differentiated effector memory CD45RA+ cells were excluded by CCR7 positive selection of CD45RO-negative cells. Clones were read by immunoSEQ multiplex PCR, and TCRdb kept only the in-frame ones, dropping some. Of about 2.1 million clones listed, around 93% are singletons. The sequencing sample was made of naive CD8+ T cells from PBMCs. These receptor sequences come from a young man in good health. Some clones in this sample may be carry-over from other donors' samples.

The chain has TRBV5-8 and TRBJ2-1; TRBD1 matches 8 bases. The CDR3 contains 14 residues. V dropped 4 bases and J dropped 7; count of bases not matched to a gene: 7. Germline-derived CDR1 and CDR2 are SGHTS and YDEGEE. The CDR3: CASSTWTGINEQFF. The DNA for the CDR3 is TGTGCCAGCAGCACCTGGACAGGGATTAATGAGCAGTTCTTC.

The J gene is TRBJ2-7, the V gene TRBV10-3; D perhaps matches TRBD2 (5 bases). Germline V gene sequence: CDR1 ENHRY, CDR2 SYGVKD. This CDR3 contains 15 residues. Trimming cost V 4 bases and J 4 bases, with 17 bases left between them. In nucleotides, the CDR3 is TGTGCCATCAGTGCTTGGACTCGGGAACAATACGAGCAGTACTTC. The encoded protein is CAISAWTREQYEQYF.

The V gene is TRBV11-2, the J gene TRBJ2-2; 9 positions agree with TRBD2. V dropped 1 base and J dropped 5; count of bases not matched to a gene: 8. Germline V CDR1 and CDR2: SGHAT, FQNNGV. The CDR3 is 17 residues long. The CDR3, as DNA: TGTGCCAGCAGCTTAGCGGGCGCGGGAGGGGGGACCGGGGAGCTGTTTTTT. Translation: CASSLAGAGGGTGELFF.

This clone occurred once. This chain links TRBV28 with TRBJ1-2; TRBD1 agrees at 10 bases. Germline trimming cut 6 bases from V and 2 bases from J; bases unmatched to any gene: 3. Germline V gene sequence: CDR1 MDHEN, CDR2 SYDVKM. The CDR3 is 14 residues long. CDR3 sequence reads: CASSPTGGNYGYTF. The DNA for the CDR3 is TGTGCCAGCAGCCCGACAGGGGGCAACTATGGCTACACCTTC.

This clone was detected a few times. The chain links TRBV4-2 to TRBJ1-2; no definite D call. The V end lost 1 base, the J end lost 4 bases, and 7 bases lay between the germline ends. The CDR3 sequence is 13 residues long. Germline V CDR1 and CDR2: LGHNA, YNFKEQ. The CDR3 DNA reads as TGTGCCAGCAGCCAAGTTGAGGCCTATGGCTACACCTTC. It specifies CASSQVEAYGYTF.

The chain links TRBV7-9 to TRBJ1-5; D remains unclear. Trimming stripped 0 bases from V and 0 bases from J, with 12 bases between. CDR1 is SEHNR, CDR2 FQNEAQ, per germline (reference sequence). This CDR3 has 17 amino acids. The CDR3 reads CASSLAHRPYSNQPQHF. For the CDR3, the DNA is TGTGCCAGCAGCTTAGCCCACCGGCCATATAGCAATCAGCCCCAGCATTTT.

The chain has TRBV7-8 and TRBJ1-3; D unresolved. V lost 2 bases to trimming and J lost 8 bases, with 10 bases between them. Per germline, CDR1 SGHVS and CDR2 FQNEAQ. This CDR3 comprises 13 residues. CDR3 DNA sequence: TGTGCCAGCAGCTTAATGGGCGTGGACACCATATATTTT. It codes for CASSLMGVDTIYF.

The chain joins TRBV28 to TRBJ2-3, with D maybe TRBD1 (6 bases). The CDR3 spans 18 residues. Germline CDR1 is MDHEN and CDR2 is SYDVKM. Between the trimmed V and J ends, which lost 5 bases and 1 base, there was a span of 22 bases. This CDR3 is CASSLLYAGDSRTDTQYF. Written as DNA, the CDR3 is TGTGCCAGCAGTCTATTATACGCAGGGGATAGCCGCACAGATACGCAGTATTTT.

This chain connects TRBV5-1 to TRBJ1-2; 8 bases line up with TRBD1. Germline-derived CDR1 and CDR2 are SGHRS and YFSETQ. Trimming took 2 bases from V and 4 from J; bases not matched to a gene: 19. The CDR3 runs 19 residues. In DNA form, the CDR3 reads TGCGCCAGCAGCTTTAGAGGACAGGGAGTAGTTCCGCCTACCTATGGCTACACCTTC. Residues: CASSFRGQGVVPPTYGYTF.

The chain employs TRBV5-1 and TRBJ2-2, with 10 bases fitting TRBD1. CDR1 is SGHRS and CDR2 is YFSETQ in the germline V gene. The CDR3 contains 22 residues. V gave up 2 bases and J gave up 4 bases; unmatched junction bases: 23. The CDR3, as DNA: TGCGCCAGCAGCTTCAAACCGCCGGGACAGGGGACCATTGGGCGTGGCACCGGGGAGCTGTTTTTT. Its translation is CASSFKPPGQGTIGRGTGELFF.

The rearrangement joins TRBV13 to TRBJ1-2; no definite D call. Trimming removed 1 base from V and 8 bases from J, with 11 bases in between. CDR1 and CDR2 from the germline V gene are PRHDT and FYEKMQ (reference sequence). The CDR3 covers 13 residues. CDR3 sequence (DNA): TGTGCCAGCAGCTTAGTTCGGCCCGGGGGCTACACCTTC. Its protein is CASSLVRPGGYTF.

The CDR3 here is CASSEVQGRFEYF. The DNA of the CDR3 is TGTGCCAGCAGTGAAGTCCAGGGACGTTTCGAGTACTTC. The chain carries TRBV6-1 and TRBJ2-7, with D tentatively TRBD1 or TRBD2 (5 bases each). This CDR3 comprises 13 residues. Germline V gene lookup returns CDR1 MNHNS and CDR2 SASEGT. Trimming pared 1 base from V and 11 bases from J, leaving 15 bases between.

The J gene is TRBJ1-1, the V gene TRBV9; D gene ambiguous. The germline V gene encodes CDR1 SGDLS and CDR2 YYNGEE. The CDR3 loop spans 14 amino acids. Trimming stripped 3 bases from V and 3 bases from J, with 12 bases between. The CDR3 bases are TGTGCCAGCAGCGCGGGCAAACTTGACACTGAAGCTTTCTTT. Amino acid sequence: CASSAGKLDTEAFF.

V is TRBV27 and J is TRBJ1-2; 8 nucleotides align to TRBD1. Germline CDR1 and CDR2: MNHEY and SMNVEV (reference sequence). The CDR3 runs to 16 residues. Trimming removed 1 base from V and 1 base from J; junction bases left unmatched: 5. In DNA form, the CDR3 reads TGTGCCAGCAGTTTATACGTGGACAGGGATAACTATGGCTACACCTTC. Amino acids: CASSLYVDRDNYGYTF.

To note about this clone: Other DNA sequences in the sample encode the same CDR3. This chain connects TRBV29-1 to TRBJ2-1; 10 nucleotides match TRBD2. This CDR3 contains 14 residues. The trim removed 4 bases at V and 3 bases at J, leaving 3 bases unmatched. CDR1 and CDR2 from the germline V gene are SQVTM and ANQGSEA. CDR3 in amino acids: CSVVRTSGYNEQFF. The CDR3 nucleotides read TGCAGCGTTGTAAGGACTAGCGGCTACAATGAGCAGTTCTTC.

The CDR3 DNA is TGTGCCAGCAGCCGACTCGGGAGCGGGAGCTTTGATGAGCAGTTCTTC. Protein sequence: CASSRLGSGSFDEQFF. The chain is built from TRBV9 and TRBJ2-1, with TRBD2 matching 8 bases. Germline lookup yields CDR1 SGDLS and CDR2 YYNGEE. The junction had 14 bases not matched to a gene; V was cut back by 4 bases and J by 8 bases. This CDR3 region has 16 residues.

The chain couples TRBV13 to TRBJ2-3; 12 bases are shared with TRBD2. This CDR3 contains 18 residues. The V segment lost 5 bases and the J segment 3 bases; nucleotides outside the gene matches: 12. CDR1 PRHDT and CDR2 FYEKMQ come from the germline V gene (reference sequence). The DNA for the CDR3 is TGTGCCAGCAGCACAGGGACTAGCGGGTTCCCGATTACAGATACGCAGTATTTT. Translation gives CASSTGTSGFPITDTQYF.

V usage is TRBV5-6 and J usage is TRBJ1-1; D is possibly TRBD1 (6 bases). This CDR3 is built from 16 residues. Trimming left V 3 bases short and J 3 bases short, with 18 bases between. Germline loops: CDR1 SGHDT, CDR2 YYEEEE. CDR3 region: CASSSVREGEDTEAFF. For the CDR3, the DNA is TGTGCCAGCAGCTCCGTCCGTGAGGGGGAGGACACTGAAGCTTTCTTT. The complete variable domain, with remaining parts taken from reference TRBV5-6 and TRBJ1-1, reads DAGVTQSPTHLIKTRGQQVTLRCSPKSGHDTVSWYQQALGQGPQFIFQYYEEEERQRGNFPDRFSGHQFPNYSSELNVNALLLGDSALYLCASSSVREGEDTEAFFGQGTRLTVV.

This clone came up a few times. The chain couples TRBV9 to TRBJ1-4; D unclear. V was trimmed by 6 bases and J by 10 bases, leaving 13 bases between them. Germline V lookup: CDR1 SGDLS, CDR2 YYNGEE. CDR3 size: 12 residues. The CDR3, as DNA: TGTGCCAGCAACGTGGGAGGAGGAAAACTGTTTTTT. This sequence encodes CASNVGGGKLFF.

This rearrangement joins TRBV9 to TRBJ2-5; TRBD2 matches 11 bases. The germline gives CDR1 SGDLS, CDR2 YYNGEE. The V segment lost 4 bases and the J segment 7 bases; nucleotides outside the gene matches: 6. The CDR3 covers 14 residues. This CDR3 reads CASSSGGTSGTQYF. CDR3 in DNA: TGTGCCAGCAGCTCTGGCGGGACTAGCGGGACCCAGTACTTC.